This T cell receptor (beta chain) was recovered during a study of Ad26.COV2.S vaccination and SARS-CoV-2 variants. In the study overall: Ad26.COV2.S was injected intramuscularly once or twice, 56 days apart. General study findings and limits: Placebo recipients showed lower spike-specific TCR breadth than vaccinees. Total T cell responses, in the TCR breadth and depth analyses, may have been underestimated.

There are 10 residues in the CDR3. Remarks on this clone: Its antigen is undetermined.

Data came from immunoSEQ multiplex PCR; TCRdb stores just in-frame clones and leaves some out. The repertoire includes 250,000 to 300,000 clones, approximately 87% of them detected once, and 3% to 4% sits in the top ten. The treatment: some 20 received Ad26.COV2.S at low or high dose, single or two shots; a few received placebo; per-sample allocation not given. Vaccine and placebo recipients were sampled on day 63 after the first injection. In the vaccine, an Ad26 vector expressed the SARS-CoV-2 spike of the Wuhan strain. The TCR comes from a person between 18 and 60 years old who received the Ad26.COV2.S COVID-19 vaccine or a placebo. Sequencing was performed on peripheral blood, taken in a trial of Ad26.COV2.S vaccine versus placebo. The J gene is TRBJ2-1, the V gene TRBV21-1. TRBV21-1 is a recognized pseudogene. The CDR3 DNA is TGTGCCAGCTGGGGCAATGAGCAGTTCTTC. Protein sequence: CASWGNEQFF.